The 28 T cell receptor beta chains given below trace back to one sample, sequenced in a study of control samples from healthy donors and cancer patients. Repertoires were generated with immunoSEQ multiplex PCR, while TCRdb's copy carries only in-frame clones and drops some. The sample includes 130,000 or so clones, 94% seen only once; the top ten take around 14%. The sample taken for sequencing was blood. All receptors derive from a middle-aged man in good health.

This clone was observed once. CDR3 DNA sequence: TGCGCCAGCAGCCCCGGGGAGGCCAAAAACATTCAGTACTTC. Translated, it gives CASSPGEAKNIQYF. The J gene is TRBJ2-4, the V gene TRBV5-1; D is perhaps TRBD2 (5 bases). V was shortened by 4 bases and J by 1 base, with 9 bases between the two germline ends. The CDR3 spans 14 residues. Per germline, CDR1 SGHRS and CDR2 YFSETQ.

This clone was found once. V usage is TRBV3-1 (or the pseudogene TRBV3-2) and J usage is TRBJ2-1; 7 bases are a match to TRBD2. Germline V gene lookup returns CDR1 LGHDT and CDR2 YNNKEL (reference sequence). CDR3 size: 14 residues. The V segment lost 7 bases and the J segment 6 bases; nucleotides outside the gene matches: 9. This CDR3 is CASTRGGGSNEQFF. CDR3 nucleotides: TGTGCCAGCACCCGTGGGGGGGGGAGCAATGAGCAGTTCTTC.

The gene calls are TRBV9 and TRBJ2-2; 8 bases agree with TRBD1. Trimming took 3 bases from V and 0 from J; bases not matched to a gene: 16. The CDR3 loop spans 20 amino acids. Germline V lookup: CDR1 SGDLS, CDR2 YYNGEE. The CDR3 sequence is CASSAQGAPRSQTNTGELFF. In DNA form, the CDR3 reads TGTGCCAGCAGCGCCCAGGGGGCACCCAGATCCCAAACGAACACCGGGGAGCTGTTTTTT. Based on the CDR3 plus reference TRBV9 and TRBJ2-2, the full variable domain is DSGVTQTPKHLITATGQRVTLRCSPRSGDLSVYWYQQSLDQGLQFLIQYYNGEERAKGNILERFSAQQFPDLHSELNLSSLELGDSALYFCASSAQGAPRSQTNTGELFFGEGSRLTVL.

The chain carries TRBV9 and TRBJ2-4; 7 nucleotides align to TRBD1. Germline V gene lookup returns CDR1 SGDLS and CDR2 YYNGEE. This CDR3 has 15 amino acids. V lost 3 bases to trimming and J lost 1 base; unmatched junction nucleotides: 4. The CDR3: CASSAQQGAKNIQYF. The CDR3 DNA reads as TGTGCCAGCAGCGCGCAACAGGGGGCCAAAAACATTCAGTACTTC. The whole variable domain, filled in from reference TRBV9 and TRBJ2-4, reads DSGVTQTPKHLITATGQRVTLRCSPRSGDLSVYWYQQSLDQGLQFLIQYYNGEERAKGNILERFSAQQFPDLHSELNLSSLELGDSALYFCASSAQQGAKNIQYFGAGTRLSVL.

This chain connects TRBV7-2 to TRBJ2-7, with D possibly being TRBD2 (6 bases). CDR3 size: 14 residues. The ends were cut back, 5 bases at V and 5 bases at J, with 16 bases in the middle. The germline V gene encodes CDR1 SGHTA and CDR2 FQGNSA. The CDR3 spells CASSLQRGGNEQYF. CDR3 nucleotides: TGTGCCAGCAGCCTCCAGCGCGGCGGGAACGAGCAGTACTTC.

V usage is TRBV13 and J usage is TRBJ2-7; the match to TRBD1 covers 11 bases. The junction had 10 bases not matched to a gene; V was cut back by 5 bases and J by 1 base. The CDR3 is made up of 17 amino acids. Germline CDR1 reads PRHDT; CDR2 reads FYEKMQ (reference sequence). DNA for the CDR3: TGTGCCAGCAGCCCGGACAGGGGGCTTAAAAATTCCTACGAGCAGTACTTC. It is translated as CASSPDRGLKNSYEQYF.

J is TRBJ2-5 and V is TRBV7-9; D might be TRBD1 (5 bases). With 2 bases removed from V and 3 bases from J, the gap between germline ends came to 10 bases. This CDR3 has 14 amino acids. Germline CDR1 and CDR2: SEHNR and FQNEAQ (reference sequence). The CDR3 coding sequence is TGTGCCAGCAGCTTAATTCTCAGGGAAGAGACCCAGTACTTC. It codes for CASSLILREETQYF.

The V call is TRBV7-3, the J call TRBJ2-1, with a weak D call TRBD2 (6 bases). This CDR3 region has 17 residues. V lost 2 bases, J lost 0 bases, and 14 bases lay in between. Germline-derived CDR1 and CDR2 are SGHTA and FQGTGA. The CDR3 sequence is CASSLSRGGSSYNEQFF. CDR3 sequence (DNA): TGTGCCAGCAGCTTATCGCGGGGAGGAAGCTCCTACAATGAGCAGTTCTTC.

This chain uses TRBV9 with TRBJ1-1, with D hard to call. Germline CDR1 reads SGDLS; CDR2 reads YYNGEE. The CDR3 extends over 14 amino acids. Trimming stripped 0 bases from V and 1 base from J, with 7 bases between. The CDR3 loop reads CASSVEGWNTEAFF. CDR3 coding DNA: TGTGCCAGCAGCGTAGAAGGGTGGAACACTGAAGCTTTCTTT.

The chain uses TRBV9 and TRBJ1-1; no definite D call. CDR1 SGDLS and CDR2 YYNGEE come from the germline V gene. V shed 3 bases and J shed 6 bases, with 15 bases lying between them. This CDR3 is built from 14 residues. CDR3 loop: CASSGKPDNAEAFF. The DNA of the CDR3 is TGTGCCAGCAGCGGAAAGCCTGATAATGCTGAAGCTTTCTTT.

This chain uses TRBV4-3 with TRBJ2-7, with D hard to call. With 0 bases removed from V and 0 bases from J, the gap between germline ends came to 12 bases. Germline-derived CDR1 and CDR2 are LGHNA and YSLEER. The CDR3 is 16 residues long. This CDR3 reads CASSQDRLPSSYEQYF. In DNA form, the CDR3 reads TGCGCCAGCAGCCAAGATAGACTCCCAAGCTCCTACGAGCAGTACTTC.

CDR3 residues: CASSQLAFQETQYF. For the CDR3, the DNA is TGTGCCAGCAGCCAACTAGCGTTCCAAGAGACCCAGTACTTC. The chain employs TRBV7-8 and TRBJ2-5; 7 nucleotides match TRBD2. CDR1 and CDR2 (germline): SGHVS, FQNEAQ. Unmatched junction bases numbered 4, after V lost 5 bases and J lost 1 base. The CDR3 length is 14 residues.

The V call is TRBV7-9, the J call TRBJ2-2; 7 nucleotides match TRBD1. After removal of 5 bases from V and 3 bases from J, the junction contained 6 bases not matched to a gene. CDR1 SEHNR and CDR2 FQNEAQ come from the germline V gene (reference sequence). The CDR3 is made up of 15 amino acids. The CDR3 nucleotides are TGTGCCAGCAGCCGAGCGACAGGGCACACCGGGGAGCTGTTTTTT. Its protein product is CASSRATGHTGELFF.

This rearrangement joins TRBV7-9 to TRBJ2-1; D is unresolved. Germline CDR1 reads SEHNR; CDR2 reads FQNEAQ (reference sequence). The V end lost 3 bases, the J end lost 7 bases, and 16 bases lay between the germline ends. The CDR3 runs 15 residues. The chain's CDR3 is CASSFPLTASNEQFF. The CDR3 DNA reads as TGTGCCAGCAGCTTCCCGTTAACAGCCTCAAATGAGCAGTTCTTC.

Worth noting for this clone: Because the CDR3's place on the DNA is in doubt, the DNA is left out and the CDR3 is given as listed by TCRdb. V gene TRBV21-1 combines with J gene TRBJ1-1; the table names TRBD1, a call not compared with the DNA. TRBV21-1 is classified as a pseudogene. The CDR3 length is 15 residues, termini included. The CDR3 spells CASSNRGQYPCGAFF.

V gene TRBV5-1 combines with J gene TRBJ1-5, with D unclear. The CDR3 extends over 14 amino acids. V was trimmed by 0 bases and J by 7 bases, leaving 11 bases between them. The germline CDR1 and CDR2 sequences are SGHRS and YFSETQ. The CDR3 nucleotides are TGCGCCAGCAGCTTGGGTGCTGCAGGCCAGCCCCAGCATTTT. It specifies CASSLGAAGQPQHF.

This clone showed up just once. The rearrangement uses TRBV3-1 (or the pseudogene TRBV3-2) and TRBJ1-3; unclear D gene. Per germline, CDR1 LGHDT and CDR2 YNNKEL (reference sequence). The CDR3 runs to 15 residues. V was shortened by 0 bases and J by 4 bases, with 10 bases between the two germline ends. The CDR3 sequence: CASSQERLRGNTIYF. CDR3 DNA: TGTGCCAGCAGCCAAGAGAGGCTGCGGGGAAACACCATATATTTT.

This clone has only one observation. The rearrangement joins TRBV11-2 to TRBJ1-2; TRBD1 matches at 8 bases. Losses at the gene ends were 2 bases for V and 4 bases for J; bases not matched to a gene: 15. Germline CDR1 reads SGHAT; CDR2 reads FQNNGV. This CDR3 has 18 amino acids. CDR3 amino acids: CASSLWSLDRDGLYGYTF. The CDR3 DNA reads TGTGCCAGCAGCTTATGGTCACTGGACAGGGATGGCCTCTATGGCTACACCTTC.

The chain uses TRBV14 and TRBJ2-1; TRBD2 matches 11 bases. The germline gives CDR1 SGHDN, CDR2 FVKESK. Losses at the gene ends were 8 bases for V and 0 bases for J; bases not matched to a gene: 12. The CDR3 spans 18 residues. As DNA, the CDR3 is TGTGCCAGCGGGACTAGCGGTTTCTCATCGTTCTCCTACAATGAGCAGTTCTTC. Translated: CASGTSGFSSFSYNEQFF.

The V and J genes are TRBV3-1 (or the pseudogene TRBV3-2) and TRBJ2-1; 8 positions agree with TRBD2. V was pared by 1 base and J by 5 bases, with 4 bases of the junction left unmatched. The germline CDR1 and CDR2 sequences are LGHDT and YNNKEL (reference sequence). The CDR3 covers 15 residues. CDR3 region: CASSQAGGANNEQFF. The CDR3 bases are TGTGCCAGCAGCCAAGCCGGGGGGGCCAACAATGAGCAGTTCTTC.

This chain uses TRBV4-2 with TRBJ1-1; no reliable D call. This CDR3 contains 15 residues. Trimming cost V 3 bases and J 5 bases, with 16 bases left between them. The germline gives CDR1 LGHNA, CDR2 YNFKEQ. The DNA for the CDR3 is TGTGCCAGCAGCCAGGACGAAGTTGGTAGGACTGAAGCTTTCTTT. Translation gives CASSQDEVGRTEAFF.

The CDR3 DNA sequence: TGTGCCAGCAGTGATCGCGGTACCACTGAAGCTTTCTTT. Translating gives CASSDRGTTEAFF. The chain links TRBV6-1 to TRBJ1-1; unclear D gene. This CDR3 spans 13 amino acids. The germline V gene encodes CDR1 MNHNS and CDR2 SASEGT. The V end was cut by 3 bases, the J end by 4 bases, with 9 bases between.

The CDR3 DNA reads as TGTGCCAGCAGCTTAATTGTGGCGTCACCCCTCCACTTT. Translated, it gives CASSLIVASPLHF. V is TRBV11-1 and J is TRBJ1-6, with D uncertain. This CDR3 has 13 amino acids. V lost 2 bases and J lost 10, with 9 bases in between. Germline CDR1 SGHAT, CDR2 FQDESV (reference sequence).

The V gene is TRBV9, the J gene TRBJ2-3, with D uncertain. V gave up 4 bases and J gave up 0 bases, with 12 bases separating them. Germline CDR1 reads SGDLS; CDR2 reads YYNGEE. CDR3 length: 15 residues. CDR3 protein: CASSHPGRSTDTQYF. Written as DNA, the CDR3 is TGTGCCAGCAGCCACCCCGGGCGGAGCACAGATACGCAGTATTTT.

J is TRBJ1-2 and V is TRBV4-3; D ambiguous. Germline V lookup: CDR1 LGHNA, CDR2 YSLEER. V dropped 1 base and J dropped 0 bases, with 12 bases sitting between them. There are 16 residues in the CDR3. The CDR3 is CASSQVIGETNYGYTF. The CDR3 region has the DNA TGCGCCAGCAGCCAAGTAATCGGGGAAACTAACTATGGCTACACCTTC.

The chain is built from TRBV9 and TRBJ2-1, with D possibly TRBD2 on 6 matching bases. V was cut by 3 bases and J by 0 bases, with 13 bases left in between. This CDR3 contains 16 residues. Germline V gene lookup returns CDR1 SGDLS and CDR2 YYNGEE. The CDR3 coding sequence is TGTGCCAGCAGCGCGAGAGCCGGGAGCTCCTACAATGAGCAGTTCTTC. It encodes CASSARAGSSYNEQFF.

The gene calls are TRBV27 and TRBJ2-7; D gene uncertain. V was trimmed by 2 bases and J by 1 base, leaving 15 bases between them. CDR3 length equals 16 residues. CDR1 is MNHEY, CDR2 SMNVEV, per germline (reference sequence). In nucleotides, the CDR3 is TGTGCCAGCAGTTTAGTGGCCGCTTCGAGTTCCTACGAGCAGTACTTC. Its translation is CASSLVAASSSYEQYF.

In nucleotides, the CDR3 is TGTGCCAGCAGTCAAACAGGGGCCGGTCAGCCCCAGCATTTT. Translation gives CASSQTGAGQPQHF. The chain carries TRBV6-5 and TRBJ1-5, with TRBD1 identical over 7 bases. CDR3 length equals 14 residues. Germline CDR1 and CDR2: MNHEY and SVGAGI. With V trimmed by 5 bases and J by 6 bases, 7 bases remained unmatched.